This paragraph reports one TCR beta chain. This clonotype was detected ten times or more. Its target antigen remains unknown. Base qualities are not recorded, but no much larger clone differs from it by a single base. Patients with ophthalmopathy had moderately to severely active disease, with a Clinical Activity Score of 3 or more, a NOSPECS grade of 4 or more, and a disease duration of less than 3 months. Anyone with other autoimmune diseases, uncontrolled infections, pregnancy or lactation was excluded from the study. Diagnosis relied on clinical symptoms, serum thyroxine, TRAb, thyroid ultrasound and orbital computed tomography. Using Ficoll-Paque density gradient centrifugation, PBMCs were isolated from 9.5 to 10 ml of fresh peripheral blood. Total RNA was extracted using Trizol reagent, and RNA quality was checked on an Agilent 2100 Bioanalyzer. The sample is drawn from a study of Graves' ophthalmopathy and Graves' hyperthyroidism (dated by TCRdb to 2017 to 2018). In terms of the full investigation: Peripheral blood was collected at initial diagnosis, prior to any treatment. The study used signatures of the TCR beta repertoire to tell Graves' ophthalmopathy apart from Graves' hyperthyroidism and to predict which patients would progress to ophthalmopathy. In total, 135 blood samples were TCR-sequenced: approximately 40 ophthalmopathy, about 75 hyperthyroidism and around 17 hyperthyroidism-to-ophthalmopathy patients. A discovery set of 95 to 100 patients (43 ophthalmopathy, 57 stable hyperthyroidism) was enrolled to explore V-J signatures distinguishing ophthalmopathy from hyperthyroidism. An independent validation cohort was composed of some 18 hyperthyroidism patients and roughly 16 patients who later progressed from hyperthyroidism to ophthalmopathy. In six hyperthyroidism patients, the T-cell repertoire of thyroid tissue was compared with the T-cell repertoire of blood. Following sample collection, hyperthyroidism patients were given methimazole at a starting dose of 30 mg daily, and ophthalmopathy patients were given high-dose intravenous methylprednisolone. Findings and caveats that apply to the study as a whole: Most expanded thyroid clonotypes with a frequency above 0.001 also appeared in blood, which suggests that blood repertoires may reflect the immune response in the thyroid. In cross-validation, the 13-signature model distinguished ophthalmopathy from stable hyperthyroidism with 85% to 90% sensitivity and about 84% specificity, and in the test set the corresponding values were approximately 80% and 68%. No statistical method was used to set the sample size in advance, and the investigators knew which group each participant was assigned to. In validation, the model predicted ophthalmopathy progression with roughly 68% sensitivity and roughly 72% specificity; some 13 predicted patients were CT-confirmed with GO in a median of approximately 6.5 months.

V loses 6 bases, J loses 0 bases, and the germline ends lie 5 bases apart. Reading the germline V gene (reference sequence) gives CDR1 DFQATT and CDR2 SNEGSKA. The CDR3 goes from the cysteine to the phenylalanine over 11 residues. Only CDR3 DNA is held: 33 bases, read in frame from base 1. For repertoire sequencing, the TCR beta CDR3 regions were amplified from RNA transcripts. The first round of RT-PCR was done with HTBI primers and the Qiagen OneStep RT-PCR kit, and was followed by a second round of multiplex PCR, then size selection and purification. Sequencing of the libraries was carried out on an Illumina HiSeq2000 in paired-end mode with 100 bp reads. The published analysis was carried out like this. SOAPnuke was used to process the reads, removing any read that contained adapters or uncalled bases, had a mean Phred below 15, or lacked an exact match to the constant primer or identifier. COPE v1.2.5 was used to merge the high-quality paired reads. Each unique nucleotide sequence was defined as a clonotype, and clonotypes were aligned to IMGT TRB V, D and J references with MiTCR v1.1. The analysis was limited to V-J combinations with a frequency above 0.0001, which together covered 99% to 99.2% of the repertoires. For each V-J combination, a TCR clonal expansion and chaos score was defined as F50 clonal expansion divided by the chaos observed in the TCRdist matrix. Welch's t-statistics and random forest were used to reduce features to more than ten V-J combinations, which were fed into a naive Bayes classifier. Thyroid-blood repertoire similarity was quantified with the Morisita-Horn index. Using fastp trimming at Q25 and MiXCR clonotype assembly, TCRdb reanalyzed the public sequencing data and kept in-frame beta chains. Rows with one shared CDR3 protein collapse into an entry with the most common genes and DNA. These V and J calls rely on TCRdb rather than the paper's analysis. The sample includes 300,000 or so distinct CDR3 sequences, with roughly 16% observed a single time. The ten largest clonotypes hold 9% to 15% of the sample.

The sample comprised peripheral blood. The origin of this receptor is an adult man with Graves' ophthalmopathy. The sequence is built from TRBV20-1 and TRBJ1-1; the D gene lacks a confident call. The DNA reads TGCAGTGCCGCCTTGAACACTGAAGCTTTCTTT. This encodes CSAALNTEAFF.